In this sample, the clone carrying this T cell receptor beta chain turned up once. This sample was included in a study of cytomegalovirus exposure and HLA in healthy donors. Study background: The 95 to 150 validation repertoires and the approximately 690 first-cohort repertoires shared a platform, a later analysis reported.

Assay used: immunoSEQ multiplex PCR; TCRdb lists only in-frame clones, some missing. Of about 180,000 clones listed, roughly 85% are singletons. V dropped 0 bases and J dropped 6; count of bases not matched to a gene: 6. This CDR3 is 15 amino acids long. Germline CDR1 and CDR2: SGHDT and YYEEEE. The sequence was obtained from a man younger than 30 in good health and CMV-seropositive. Sequencing input: PBMCs. The chain combines TRBV5-6 with TRBJ1-5, with 7 bases matching TRBD1. CDR3 sequence (DNA): TGTGCCAGCAGCTTGGGGACAGGAGTTAGTCAGCCCCAGCATTTT. It specifies CASSLGTGVSQPQHF.